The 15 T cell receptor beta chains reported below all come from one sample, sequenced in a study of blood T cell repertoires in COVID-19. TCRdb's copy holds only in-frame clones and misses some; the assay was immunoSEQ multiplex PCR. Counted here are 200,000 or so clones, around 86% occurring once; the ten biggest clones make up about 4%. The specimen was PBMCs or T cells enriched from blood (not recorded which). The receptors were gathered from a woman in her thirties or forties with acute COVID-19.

The CDR3 nucleotides read TGTGCCAGCAGTGAATATGGGGAGATTCTAGCCAAAAACATTCAGTACTTC. This encodes CASSEYGEILAKNIQYF. The V call is TRBV2, the J call TRBJ2-4; maybe TRBD2 (5 bases). The CDR3 has 17 amino acids. Germline loops: CDR1 SNHLY, CDR2 FYNNEI. Trimming shortened V by 2 bases and J by 0 bases, and 14 bases separated the two germline ends. Full variable domain (outside the CDR3, taken from reference TRBV2 and TRBJ2-4): EPEVTQTPSHQVTQMGQEVILRCVPISNHLYFYWYRQILGQKVEFLVSFYNNEISEKSEIFDDQFSVERPDGSNFTLKIRSTKLEDSAMYFCASSEYGEILAKNIQYFGAGTRLSVL.

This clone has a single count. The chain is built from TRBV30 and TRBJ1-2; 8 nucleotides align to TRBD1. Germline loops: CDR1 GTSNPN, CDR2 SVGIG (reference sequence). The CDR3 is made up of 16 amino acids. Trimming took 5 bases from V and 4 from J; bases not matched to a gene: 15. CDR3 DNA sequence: TGTGCCTGGGGGACCTCAGGGGGCGGTTGGGGCTATGGCTACACCTTC. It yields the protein CAWGTSGGGWGYGYTF.

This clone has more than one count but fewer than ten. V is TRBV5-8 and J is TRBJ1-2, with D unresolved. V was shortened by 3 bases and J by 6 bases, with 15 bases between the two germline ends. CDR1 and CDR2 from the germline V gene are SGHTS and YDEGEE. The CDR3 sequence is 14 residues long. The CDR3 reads CASSSSWRDHGYTF. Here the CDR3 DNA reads TGTGCCAGCAGCTCGTCGTGGAGGGATCATGGCTACACCTTC.

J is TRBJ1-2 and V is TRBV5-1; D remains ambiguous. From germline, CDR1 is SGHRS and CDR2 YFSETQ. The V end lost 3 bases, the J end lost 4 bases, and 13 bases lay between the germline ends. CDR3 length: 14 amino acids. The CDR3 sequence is CASSSRGGSYGYTF. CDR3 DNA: TGCGCCAGCAGCTCCCGGGGAGGGTCCTATGGCTACACCTTC.

CDR3 protein: CASSSRRQDANTGELFF. The CDR3 DNA reads TGTGCCAGCAGTTCACGGAGACAGGACGCGAACACCGGGGAGCTGTTTTTT. The chain couples TRBV27 to TRBJ2-2; weak D call: TRBD1 (6 bases). Per germline, CDR1 MNHEY and CDR2 SMNVEV (reference sequence). This CDR3 spans 17 amino acids. Between the trimmed V and J ends, which lost 4 bases and 0 bases, there was a span of 15 bases.

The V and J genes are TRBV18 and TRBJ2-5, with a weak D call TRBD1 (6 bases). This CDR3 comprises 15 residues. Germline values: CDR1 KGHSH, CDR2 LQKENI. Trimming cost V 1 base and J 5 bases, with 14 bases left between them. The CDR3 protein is CASSPRLQGEETQYF. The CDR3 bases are TGTGCCAGCTCACCACGGTTACAGGGTGAGGAGACCCAGTACTTC.

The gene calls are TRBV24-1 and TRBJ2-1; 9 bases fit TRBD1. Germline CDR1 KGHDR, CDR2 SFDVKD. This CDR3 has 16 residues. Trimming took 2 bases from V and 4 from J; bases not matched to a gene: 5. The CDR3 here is CATSDSWTGVYNEQFF. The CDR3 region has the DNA TGTGCCACCAGTGATTCTTGGACAGGGGTTTACAATGAGCAGTTCTTC.

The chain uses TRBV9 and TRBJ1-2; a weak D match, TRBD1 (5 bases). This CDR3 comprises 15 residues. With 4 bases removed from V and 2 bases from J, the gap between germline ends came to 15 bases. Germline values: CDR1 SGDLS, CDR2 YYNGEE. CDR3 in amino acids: CASSPSSGVNYGYTF. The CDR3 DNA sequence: TGTGCCAGCAGCCCCAGTTCGGGGGTCAACTATGGCTACACCTTC. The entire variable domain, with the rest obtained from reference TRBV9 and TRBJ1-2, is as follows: DSGVTQTPKHLITATGQRVTLRCSPRSGDLSVYWYQQSLDQGLQFLIQYYNGEERAKGNILERFSAQQFPDLHSELNLSSLELGDSALYFCASSPSSGVNYGYTFGSGTRLTVV.

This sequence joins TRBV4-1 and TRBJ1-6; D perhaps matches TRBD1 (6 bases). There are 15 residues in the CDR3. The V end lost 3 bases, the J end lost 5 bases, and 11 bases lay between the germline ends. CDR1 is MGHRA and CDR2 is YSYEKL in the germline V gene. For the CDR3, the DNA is TGCGCCAGCAGCCACCCAGACAGGAATAATTCACCCCTCCACTTT. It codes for CASSHPDRNNSPLHF.

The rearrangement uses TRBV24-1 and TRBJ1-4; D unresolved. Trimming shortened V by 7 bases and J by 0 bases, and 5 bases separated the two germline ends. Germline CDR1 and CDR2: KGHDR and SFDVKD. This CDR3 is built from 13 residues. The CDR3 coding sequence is TGTGCCACCAGGGCGGCAACTAATGAAAAACTGTTTTTT. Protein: CATRAATNEKLFF.

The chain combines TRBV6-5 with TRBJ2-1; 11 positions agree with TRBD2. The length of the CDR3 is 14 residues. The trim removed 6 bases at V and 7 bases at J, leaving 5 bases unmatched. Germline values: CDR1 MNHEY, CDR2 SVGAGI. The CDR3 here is CASSRGLADNEQFF. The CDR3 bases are TGTGCCAGCAGCCGGGGACTAGCGGATAATGAGCAGTTCTTC.

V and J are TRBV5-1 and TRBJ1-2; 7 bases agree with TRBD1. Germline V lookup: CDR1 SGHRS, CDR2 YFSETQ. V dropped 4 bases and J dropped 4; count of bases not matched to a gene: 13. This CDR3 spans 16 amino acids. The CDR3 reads CASSQEVTGNFYGYTF. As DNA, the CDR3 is TGCGCCAGCAGCCAAGAAGTGACAGGGAACTTCTATGGCTACACCTTC.

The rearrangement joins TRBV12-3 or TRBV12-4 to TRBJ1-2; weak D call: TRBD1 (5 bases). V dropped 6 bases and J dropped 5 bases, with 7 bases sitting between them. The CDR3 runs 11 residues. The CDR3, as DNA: TGTGCCAGCAGCGACAGTTATGGCTACACCTTC. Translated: CASSDSYGYTF.

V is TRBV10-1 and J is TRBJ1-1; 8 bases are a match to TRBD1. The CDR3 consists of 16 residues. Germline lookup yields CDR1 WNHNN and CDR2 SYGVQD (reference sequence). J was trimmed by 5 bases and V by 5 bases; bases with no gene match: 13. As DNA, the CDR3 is TGCGCCAGCAGTCCAGGACAGGGACAAGGGCGAACTGAAGCTTTCTTT. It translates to CASSPGQGQGRTEAFF.

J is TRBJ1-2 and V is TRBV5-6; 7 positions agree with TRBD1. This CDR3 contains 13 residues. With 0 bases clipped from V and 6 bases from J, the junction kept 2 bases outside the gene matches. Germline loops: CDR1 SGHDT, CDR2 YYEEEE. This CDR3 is CASSLGGGHGYTF. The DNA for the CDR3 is TGTGCCAGCAGCTTGGGAGGGGGCCATGGCTACACCTTC.